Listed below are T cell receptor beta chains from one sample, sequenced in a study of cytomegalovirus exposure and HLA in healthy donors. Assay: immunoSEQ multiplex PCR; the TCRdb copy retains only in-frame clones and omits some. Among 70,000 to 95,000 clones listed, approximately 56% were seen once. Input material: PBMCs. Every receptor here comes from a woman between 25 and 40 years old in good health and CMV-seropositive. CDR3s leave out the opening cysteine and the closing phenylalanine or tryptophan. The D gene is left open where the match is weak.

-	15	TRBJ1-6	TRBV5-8	ASSLGSGDTYNSPLH
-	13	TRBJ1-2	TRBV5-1	ASSLGTQSNYGYP
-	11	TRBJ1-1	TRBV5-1	ASSSEWNTEAF
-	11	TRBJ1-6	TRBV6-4	ASSEGSNSPLH
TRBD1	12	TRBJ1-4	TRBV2	ASMTGQTNEKLF
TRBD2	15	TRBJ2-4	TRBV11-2	ASSLDRLAGAKNIQY
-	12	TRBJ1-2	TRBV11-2	ASSLEGGKYGYT
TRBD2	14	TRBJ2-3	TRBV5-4	ASQLTGTSGRDTQY
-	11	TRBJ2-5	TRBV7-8	ASSYGVLETQY
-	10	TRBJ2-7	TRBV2	ASSDSSIKKY
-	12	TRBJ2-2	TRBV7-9	ASSQGMNTGELF
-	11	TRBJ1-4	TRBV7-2	ASSFRVGEKLF
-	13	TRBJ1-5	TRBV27	ASRPTGRGNQPQH
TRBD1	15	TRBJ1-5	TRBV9	ASSEGAGTSSNQPQH
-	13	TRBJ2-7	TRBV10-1	ASSDWADLLHEQY
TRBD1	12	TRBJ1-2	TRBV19	ATVPGQEFYGYT
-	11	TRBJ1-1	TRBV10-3	AISTGTHTEAF
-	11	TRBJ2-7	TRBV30	AWGRGLSYEQY
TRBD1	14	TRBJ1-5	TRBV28	ASRGQLLFDNQPQH
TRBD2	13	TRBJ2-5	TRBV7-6	ASSLSSGGQETQY
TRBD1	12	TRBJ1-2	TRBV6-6	ASSSGGADYGYT
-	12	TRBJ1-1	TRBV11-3	ASSFSRINTEAF
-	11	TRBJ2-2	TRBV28	ASIRSNTGELF
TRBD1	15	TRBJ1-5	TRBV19	ASSIVGQGRLNQPQH
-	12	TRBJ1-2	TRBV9	ASSDRGGGPGYT
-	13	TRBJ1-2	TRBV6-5	ASSSSGLRPYGYT
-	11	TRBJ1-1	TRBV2	ASSFQGNTEAF
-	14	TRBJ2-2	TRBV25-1	ASSGPGTTNTGELF
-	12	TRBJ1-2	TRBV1	TSSQEGGNYGYT
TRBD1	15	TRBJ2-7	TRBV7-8	ASRIVVGQGAFGEQY
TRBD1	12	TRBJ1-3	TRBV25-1	ASRGTGDGNTIY
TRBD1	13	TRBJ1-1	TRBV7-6	ASTQGQGPNTEAF
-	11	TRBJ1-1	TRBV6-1	ASSAGENTEAF
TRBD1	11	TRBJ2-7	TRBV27	ASSAPGQPFRN
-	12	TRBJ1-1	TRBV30	AWNRGQAGTEAF
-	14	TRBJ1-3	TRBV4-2	ASSALTGISRNTIY
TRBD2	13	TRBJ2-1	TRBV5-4	ASSVIAGATNEQF
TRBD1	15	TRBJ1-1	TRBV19	ASSPLRPGQGSAEAF
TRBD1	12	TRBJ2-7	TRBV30	AWSPGTGIIEQY
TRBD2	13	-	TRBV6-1	ASSGGGGDGYEQY
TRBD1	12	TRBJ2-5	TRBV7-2	ASSLDRGLETQY
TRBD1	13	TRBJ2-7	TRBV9	ASSPTWDRVYEQY
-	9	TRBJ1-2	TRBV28	ASSNKEGYT
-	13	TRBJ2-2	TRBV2	ASTYREADTGELF
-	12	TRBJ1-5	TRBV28	ASSLAGGNQPQH
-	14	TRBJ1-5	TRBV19	ASSIAVGHGNQPQH
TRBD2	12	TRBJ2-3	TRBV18	ASSPTSGGDTQY
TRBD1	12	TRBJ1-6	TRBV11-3	ASRGQGESRPLH
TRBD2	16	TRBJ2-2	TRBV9	ASSVEPSGGAGTGELF
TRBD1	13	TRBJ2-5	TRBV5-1	ASSWSATGGETQY
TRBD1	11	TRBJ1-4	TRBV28	ASSPQTGGRMF
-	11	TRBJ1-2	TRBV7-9	ASIGPRVGGYT
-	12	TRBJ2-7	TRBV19	ASSMGSGGYEQY
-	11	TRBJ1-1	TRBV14	ASSQGGNTEAF
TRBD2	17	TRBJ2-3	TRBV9	ASSLWTSGGHDVTDTQY
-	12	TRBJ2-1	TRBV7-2	ASSPISSYNEQF
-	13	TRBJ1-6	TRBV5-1	ASSWGTYDNSPLH
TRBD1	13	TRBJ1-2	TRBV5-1	ASSLEPDRAYNYT
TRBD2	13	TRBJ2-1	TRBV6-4	ASTRTAAGGNKQF